The 21 T cell receptor beta chains below were found in one sample sequenced in a study of blood T cell repertoires in COVID-19. Repertoires were generated with immunoSEQ multiplex PCR, while TCRdb's copy carries only in-frame clones and drops some. Here the sample spans some 210,000 clones, approximately 91% being singletons. The specimen was peripheral blood. These TCRs come from a man in his 60s who had recovered from COVID-19.

The rearrangement joins TRBV29-1 to TRBJ1-1, with D perhaps matching TRBD1 (6 bases). CDR3 length equals 13 residues. Germline CDR1 SQVTM, CDR2 ANQGSEA. Trimming pared 4 bases from V and 2 bases from J, leaving 11 bases between. DNA for the CDR3: TGCAGCGTTGTAAAAGGGGGTAACACTGAAGCTTTCTTT. Translation: CSVVKGGNTEAFF. The full variable domain, in which reference TRBV29-1 and TRBJ1-1 provide the parts outside the CDR3, is SAVISQKPSRDICQRGTSLTIQCQVDSQVTMMFWYRQQPGQSLTLIATANQGSEATYESGFVIDKFPISRPNLTFSTLTVSNMSPEDSSIYLCSVVKGGNTEAFFGQGTRLTVV.

CDR3 DNA: TGTGCCAGCAGCCCCCGACAGGGACGGAACACTGAAGCTTTCTTT. Its protein is CASSPRQGRNTEAFF. The chain joins TRBV5-6 to TRBJ1-1; TRBD1 matches 7 bases. Trimming at V came to 4 bases and at J to 1 base, leaving 7 bases not matched to a gene. There are 15 residues in the CDR3. Germline-derived CDR1 and CDR2 are SGHDT and YYEEEE.

The chain has TRBV5-1 and TRBJ1-1; possibly TRBD1 for D (5 bases). Germline-derived CDR1 and CDR2 are SGHRS and YFSETQ. The CDR3 contains 14 residues. The V end was cut by 3 bases, the J end by 5 bases, with 14 bases between. The CDR3 nucleotides are TGCGCCAGCAGCTCAAACGTCGGGGGTACTGAAGCTTTCTTT. This codes for CASSSNVGGTEAFF.

This chain links TRBV19 with TRBJ1-1; D is undetermined. The CDR3 runs 12 residues. The germline CDR1 and CDR2 sequences are LNHDA and SQIVND (reference sequence). Trimming cost V 6 bases and J 5 bases, with 10 bases left between them. The DNA of the CDR3 is TGTGCCAGTAGAGACGGGTGGACTGAAGCTTTCTTT. It yields the protein CASRDGWTEAFF.

The V gene is TRBV5-4, the J gene TRBJ1-2; a weak D match, TRBD1 (6 bases). CDR1 and CDR2 from the germline V gene are SGHNT and YYREEE (reference sequence). This CDR3 region has 13 residues. The V end was cut by 6 bases, the J end by 4 bases, with 13 bases between. CDR3 sequence reads: CASTGDRFYGYTF. The DNA for the CDR3 is TGTGCCAGCACCGGTGACAGGTTCTATGGCTACACCTTC.

The V and J genes are TRBV19 and TRBJ2-5; TRBD2 is a possible D gene (6 bases). Trimming pared 3 bases from V and 3 bases from J, leaving 17 bases between. The CDR3 is 16 residues long. CDR1 and CDR2 from the germline V gene are LNHDA and SQIVND (reference sequence). The CDR3 bases are TGTGCCAGTAGTATTAGTCCCCTTCAGCGGGAAGAGACCCAGTACTTC. This sequence encodes CASSISPLQREETQYF.

This clone was found once. This chain joins TRBV5-6 and TRBJ2-5; possible D gene TRBD2, 5 bases. Trimming pared 0 bases from V and 4 bases from J, leaving 10 bases between. This CDR3 region has 14 residues. Germline V CDR1 and CDR2: SGHDT, YYEEEE. CDR3 loop: CASSLATGVETQYF. As DNA, the CDR3 is TGTGCCAGCAGCTTGGCGACCGGGGTAGAGACCCAGTACTTC.

J is TRBJ1-6 and V is TRBV5-6; tentatively, D is TRBD1 (5 bases). Looked up from germline, CDR1 is SGHDT and CDR2 is YYEEEE. The CDR3 has 14 residues. Trimming left V 4 bases short and J 6 bases short, with 11 bases between. The CDR3 reads CASSRAQGNSPLHF. The CDR3 coding sequence is TGTGCCAGCAGCCGGGCTCAGGGTAATTCACCCCTCCACTTT.

The chain recombines TRBV6-1 with TRBJ1-2, with 11 positions matching TRBD1. This CDR3 is 17 amino acids long. Germline V CDR1 and CDR2: MNHNS, SASEGT. V trimming: 4 bases; J trimming: 7 bases; junction bases outside the gene matches: 14. CDR3: CASSGGTGGLTGGGYTF. CDR3 sequence (DNA): TGTGCCAGCAGTGGAGGGACAGGGGGATTGACGGGAGGTGGCTACACCTTC.

The V and J genes are TRBV21-1 and TRBJ2-5; the tabulated D call, TRBD1, remains unverified against the DNA. TRBV21-1 is designated a pseudogene. There are 11 residues in the CDR3. CDR3 residues: CASSKSKTQYF. DNA for the CDR3: TGTGCCAGCAGCAAGTCCAAGACCCAGTACTTC.

The chain couples TRBV14 to TRBJ2-5, with 10 bases identical to TRBD2. The CDR3 runs 15 residues. CDR1 and CDR2 from the germline V gene are SGHDN and FVKESK. With V trimmed by 1 base and J by 2 bases, 1 base remained unmatched. In DNA, the CDR3 is TGTGCCAGCAGCCAAGGACTAGCGGGTCAAGAGACCCAGTACTTC. This gives the protein CASSQGLAGQETQYF.

The chain couples TRBV7-3 to TRBJ1-1; D gene unclear. Trimming took 1 base from V and 4 from J, leaving 13 bases between them. The CDR3 is 15 amino acids. Germline V lookup: CDR1 SGHTA, CDR2 FQGTGA. The CDR3 spells CASSLMGGFGTEAFF. DNA for the CDR3: TGTGCCAGCAGCTTAATGGGAGGGTTCGGCACTGAAGCTTTCTTT. Full variable domain (outside the CDR3, taken from reference TRBV7-3 and TRBJ1-1): GAGVSQTPSNKVTEKGKYVELRCDPISGHTALYWYRQSLGQGPEFLIYFQGTGAADDSGLPNDRFFAVRPEGSVSTLKIQRTERGDSAVYLCASSLMGGFGTEAFFGQGTRLTVV.

The chain combines TRBV7-2 with TRBJ1-4; the D is unclear. V lost 5 bases, J lost 1 base, and 11 bases lay in between. In germline, CDR1 is SGHTA, CDR2 FQGNSA. The CDR3 loop spans 15 amino acids. The CDR3 DNA reads as TGTGCCAGCAGCCCTCGTCCGGGAACTAATGAAAAACTGTTTTTT. As protein: CASSPRPGTNEKLFF.

The V call is TRBV28, the J call TRBJ2-5; tentative D call: TRBD1 (8 bases). The CDR3 consists of 13 residues. Per germline, CDR1 MDHEN and CDR2 SYDVKM. Trimming shortened V by 8 bases and J by 5 bases, and 15 bases separated the two germline ends. The CDR3 coding sequence is TGTGCCAGCGCACAGGGGGGGTGGGAGACCCAGTACTTC. Protein product: CASAQGGWETQYF.

The chain carries TRBV28 and TRBJ1-5; D perhaps matches TRBD1 (5 bases). The CDR3 totals 14 residues. The V end was cut by 3 bases, the J end by 3 bases, with 9 bases between. CDR1 is MDHEN, CDR2 SYDVKM, per germline. CDR3 amino acids: CASSFRGNNQPQHF. The CDR3 DNA follows: TGTGCCAGCAGTTTTCGGGGGAACAATCAGCCCCAGCATTTT.

The rearrangement joins TRBV18 to TRBJ2-7; D might be TRBD1 (5 bases). CDR3 size: 16 residues. Germline V gene sequence: CDR1 KGHSH, CDR2 LQKENI. Trimming left V 3 bases short and J 5 bases short, with 20 bases between. In nucleotides, the CDR3 is TGTGCCAGCTCACCGAAAATCCGAGACAGTTTGGACGAGCAGTACTTC. This gives the protein CASSPKIRDSLDEQYF. The complete variable domain, with remaining parts taken from reference TRBV18 and TRBJ2-7, reads NAGVMQNPRHLVRRRGQEARLRCSPMKGHSHVYWYRQLPEEGLKFMVYLQKENIIDESGMPKERFSAEFPKEGPSILRIQQVVRGDSAAYFCASSPKIRDSLDEQYFGPGTRLTVT.

The chain couples TRBV6-6 to TRBJ1-1; no clear D. The CDR3 runs 11 residues. Germline-derived CDR1 and CDR2 are MNHNY and SVGAGI (reference sequence). V gave up 7 bases and J gave up 5 bases, with 8 bases separating them. CDR3 in amino acids: CASTQATEAFF. The CDR3 DNA reads TGTGCCAGCACTCAGGCGACTGAAGCTTTCTTT.

This chain joins TRBV6-2 or TRBV6-3 and TRBJ2-7, with 7 bases aligning to TRBD1. The CDR3 sequence is 16 residues long. CDR1 is MNHEY, CDR2 SVGEGT, per germline. V shed 6 bases and J 1 base; nucleotides not matched to a gene: 12. CDR3 nucleotide sequence: TGTGCCAGCAGACCTGAGACAGGGCGTAGGTCCTACGAGCAGTACTTC. Translating it yields CASRPETGRRSYEQYF.

There are a few counts of this clone. The CDR3, as DNA: TGCGCCAGCATGGGGGCCGGATACACTGAAGCTTTCTTT. Translation: CASMGAGYTEAFF. The genes are TRBV4-1 and TRBJ1-1, with D possibly being TRBD1 (6 bases). The length of the CDR3 is 13 residues. CDR1 and CDR2 (germline): MGHRA, YSYEKL. Trimming took off 7 bases at V and 3 bases at J, with 12 bases between the two ends.

The genes are TRBV7-2 and TRBJ2-7, with D hard to call. CDR1 is SGHTA and CDR2 is FQGNSA in the germline V gene. The CDR3 is 14 amino acids. The germline V and J ends were trimmed by 1 base and 3 bases, with 10 bases remaining between them. CDR3 DNA: TGTGCCAGCAGCTTAGAGGCCAGGTTCTACGAGCAGTACTTC. As protein: CASSLEARFYEQYF. Combining the CDR3 with reference TRBV7-2 and TRBJ2-7 gives the whole variable domain GAGVSQSPSNKVTEKGKDVELRCDPISGHTALYWYRQSLGQGLEFLIYFQGNSAPDKSGLPSDRFSAERTGGSVSTLTIQRTQQEDSAVYLCASSLEARFYEQYFGPGTRLTVT.

V is TRBV5-4 and J is TRBJ1-3; 8 bases map to TRBD1. J was trimmed by 1 base and V by 4 bases; bases with no gene match: 7. From germline, CDR1 is SGHNT and CDR2 YYREEE (reference sequence). The CDR3 is 16 residues long. DNA of the CDR3: TGTGCCAGCAGCGTCCCAGGGGGCCCGTCTGGAAACACCATATATTTT. It translates to CASSVPGGPSGNTIYF.